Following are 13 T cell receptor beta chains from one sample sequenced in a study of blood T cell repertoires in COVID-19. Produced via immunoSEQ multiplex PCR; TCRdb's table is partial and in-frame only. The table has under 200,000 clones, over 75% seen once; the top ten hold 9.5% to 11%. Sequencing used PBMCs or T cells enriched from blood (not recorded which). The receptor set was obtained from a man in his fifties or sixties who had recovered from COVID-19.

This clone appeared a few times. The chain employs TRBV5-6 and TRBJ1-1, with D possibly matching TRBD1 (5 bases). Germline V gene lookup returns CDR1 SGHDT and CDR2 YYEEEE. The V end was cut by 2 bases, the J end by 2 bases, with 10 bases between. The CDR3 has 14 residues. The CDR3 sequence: CASSLTGENTEAFF. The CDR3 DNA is TGTGCCAGCAGCTTAACAGGAGAAAACACTGAAGCTTTCTTT.

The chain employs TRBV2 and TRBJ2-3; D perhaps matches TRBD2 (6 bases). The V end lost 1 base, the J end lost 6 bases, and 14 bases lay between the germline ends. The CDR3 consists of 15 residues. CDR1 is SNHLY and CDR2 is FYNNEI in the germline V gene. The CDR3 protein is CASSEDGGASDTQYF. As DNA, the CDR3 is TGTGCCAGCAGTGAAGACGGGGGAGCCTCGGATACGCAGTATTTT.

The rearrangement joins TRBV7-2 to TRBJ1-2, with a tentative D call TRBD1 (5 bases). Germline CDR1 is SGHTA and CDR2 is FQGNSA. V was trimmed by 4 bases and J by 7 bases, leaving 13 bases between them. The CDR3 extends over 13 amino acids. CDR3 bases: TGTGCCAGCAGCTCAACCAGGGTATCTGGCTACACCTTC. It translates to CASSSTRVSGYTF.

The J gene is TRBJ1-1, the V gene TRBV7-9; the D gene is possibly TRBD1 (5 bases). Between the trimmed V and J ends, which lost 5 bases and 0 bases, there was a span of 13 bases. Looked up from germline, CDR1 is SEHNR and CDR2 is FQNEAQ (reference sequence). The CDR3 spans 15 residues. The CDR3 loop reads CASSPQGRMNTEAFF. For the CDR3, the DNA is TGTGCCAGCAGCCCCCAGGGAAGGATGAACACTGAAGCTTTCTTT. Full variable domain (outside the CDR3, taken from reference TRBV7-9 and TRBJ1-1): DTGVSQNPRHKITKRGQNVTFRCDPISEHNRLYWYRQTLGQGPEFLTYFQNEAQLEKSRLLSDRFSAERPKGSFSTLEIQRTEQGDSAMYLCASSPQGRMNTEAFFGQGTRLTVV.

CDR3 coding DNA: TGTGCCAGCAGTCGTGGGGGGGCTAATGAAAAACTGTTTTTT. Translation gives CASSRGGANEKLFF. V usage is TRBV9 and J usage is TRBJ1-4; tentatively, D is TRBD1 (5 bases). Germline V lookup: CDR1 SGDLS, CDR2 YYNGEE. Trimming shortened V by 5 bases and J by 3 bases, and 11 bases separated the two germline ends. CDR3 length: 14 amino acids. Together with reference TRBV9 and TRBJ1-4, the CDR3 gives the full variable domain: DSGVTQTPKHLITATGQRVTLRCSPRSGDLSVYWYQQSLDQGLQFLIQYYNGEERAKGNILERFSAQQFPDLHSELNLSSLELGDSALYFCASSRGGANEKLFFGSGTQLSVL.

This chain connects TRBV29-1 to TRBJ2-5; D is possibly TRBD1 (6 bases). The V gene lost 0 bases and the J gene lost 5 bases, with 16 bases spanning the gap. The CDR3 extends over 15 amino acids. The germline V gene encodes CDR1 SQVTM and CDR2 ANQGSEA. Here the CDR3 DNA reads TGCAGCGTTGAAGATGCGGGCAGGCAGGGGGAGACCCAGTACTTC. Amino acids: CSVEDAGRQGETQYF.

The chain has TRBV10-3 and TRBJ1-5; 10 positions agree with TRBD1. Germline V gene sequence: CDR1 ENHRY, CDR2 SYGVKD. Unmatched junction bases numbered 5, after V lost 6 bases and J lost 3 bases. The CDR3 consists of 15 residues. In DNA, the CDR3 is TGTGCCATCAGGGACGGGACAGGGGACAATCAGCCCCAGCATTTT. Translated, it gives CAIRDGTGDNQPQHF.

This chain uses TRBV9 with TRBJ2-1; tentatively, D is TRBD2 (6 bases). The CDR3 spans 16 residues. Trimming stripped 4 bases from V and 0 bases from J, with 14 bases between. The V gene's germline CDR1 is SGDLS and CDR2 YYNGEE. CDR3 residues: CASSPGDWVSYNEQFF. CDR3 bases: TGTGCCAGCAGCCCCGGGGACTGGGTCTCCTACAATGAGCAGTTCTTC.

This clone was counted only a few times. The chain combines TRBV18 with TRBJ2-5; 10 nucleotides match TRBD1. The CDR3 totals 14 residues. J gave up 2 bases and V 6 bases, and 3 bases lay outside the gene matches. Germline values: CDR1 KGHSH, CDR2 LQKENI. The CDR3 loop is CASSQDRGQETQYF. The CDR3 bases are TGTGCCAGCTCGCAGGACAGGGGGCAAGAGACCCAGTACTTC.

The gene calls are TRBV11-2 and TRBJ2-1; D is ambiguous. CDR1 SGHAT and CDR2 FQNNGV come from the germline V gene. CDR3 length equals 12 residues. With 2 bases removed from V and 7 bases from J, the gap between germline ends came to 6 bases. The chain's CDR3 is CASSLISNEQFF. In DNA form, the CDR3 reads TGTGCCAGCAGCTTAATCAGTAATGAGCAGTTCTTC.

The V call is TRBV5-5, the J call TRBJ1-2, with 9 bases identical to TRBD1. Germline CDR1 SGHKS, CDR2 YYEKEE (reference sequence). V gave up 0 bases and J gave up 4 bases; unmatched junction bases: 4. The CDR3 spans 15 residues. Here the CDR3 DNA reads TGTGCCAGCAGCTTGGTGGGACAGGGTTCCTATGGCTACACCTTC. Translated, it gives CASSLVGQGSYGYTF. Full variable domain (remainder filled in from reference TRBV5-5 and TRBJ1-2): DAGVTQSPTHLIKTRGQQVTLRCSPISGHKSVSWYQQVLGQGPQFIFQYYEKEERGRGNFPDRFSARQFPNYSSELNVNALLLGDSALYLCASSLVGQGSYGYTFGSGTRLTVV.

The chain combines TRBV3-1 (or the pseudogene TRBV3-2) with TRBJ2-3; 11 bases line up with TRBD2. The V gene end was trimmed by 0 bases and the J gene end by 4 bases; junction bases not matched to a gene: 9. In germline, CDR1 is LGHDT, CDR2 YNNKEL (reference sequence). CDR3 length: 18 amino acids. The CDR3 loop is CASSQEGASGRLSDTQYF. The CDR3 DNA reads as TGTGCCAGCAGCCAAGAAGGGGCTAGCGGGAGGCTATCAGATACGCAGTATTTT.

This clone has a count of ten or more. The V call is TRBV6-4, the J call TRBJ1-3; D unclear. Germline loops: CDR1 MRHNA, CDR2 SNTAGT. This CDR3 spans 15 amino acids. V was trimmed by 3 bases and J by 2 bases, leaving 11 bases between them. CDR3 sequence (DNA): TGTGCCAGCAGTGAGGAAGGGAGCCCTGGAAACACCATATATTTT. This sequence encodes CASSEEGSPGNTIYF.